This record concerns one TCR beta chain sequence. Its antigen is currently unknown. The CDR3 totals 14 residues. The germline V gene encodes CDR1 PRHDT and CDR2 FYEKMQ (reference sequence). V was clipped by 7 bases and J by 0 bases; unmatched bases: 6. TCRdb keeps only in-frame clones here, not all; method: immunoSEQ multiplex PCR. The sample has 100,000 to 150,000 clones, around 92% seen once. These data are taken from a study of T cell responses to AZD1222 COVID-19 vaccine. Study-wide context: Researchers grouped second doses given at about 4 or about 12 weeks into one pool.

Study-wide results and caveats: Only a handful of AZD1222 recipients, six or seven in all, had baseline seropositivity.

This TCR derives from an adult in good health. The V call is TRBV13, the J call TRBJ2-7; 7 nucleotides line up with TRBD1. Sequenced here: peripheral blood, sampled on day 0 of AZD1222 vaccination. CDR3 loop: CASTEGAYSYEQYF. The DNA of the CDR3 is TGTGCCAGCACCGAGGGGGCTTACTCCTACGAGCAGTACTTC.